What follows are 28 T cell receptor beta chains derived from one specimen sequenced in a study of T cell responses to AZD1222 COVID-19 vaccine. Sequenced by immunoSEQ multiplex PCR; TCRdb stores in-frame clones only, minus some. Among roughly 180,000 clones listed, around nine tenths were seen once. Sequencing was performed on peripheral blood, taken on day 0 of AZD1222 vaccination. These receptors all come from an adult in good health.

The chain employs TRBV9 and TRBJ2-1, with 13 bases lining up with TRBD2. The CDR3 consists of 16 residues. CDR1 and CDR2 (germline): SGDLS, YYNGEE. The junction had 5 bases not matched to a gene; V was cut back by 4 bases and J by 4 bases. This CDR3 reads CASSLPGLAGYNEQFF. As DNA, the CDR3 is TGTGCCAGCAGCCTGCCGGGACTAGCGGGATACAATGAGCAGTTCTTC.

This chain connects TRBV5-1 to TRBJ1-5, with a tentative D call TRBD1 (5 bases). The CDR3 runs 15 residues. V lost 0 bases, J lost 3 bases, and 10 bases lay in between. Germline CDR1 reads SGHRS; CDR2 reads YFSETQ. In DNA form, the CDR3 reads TGCGCCAGCAGCTTGGCCGGGGCGACCAATCAGCCCCAGCATTTT. Translated: CASSLAGATNQPQHF.

This rearrangement joins TRBV6-2 or TRBV6-3 to TRBJ1-6, with D uncertain. Between the trimmed V and J ends, which lost 6 bases and 4 bases, there was a span of 16 bases. The CDR3 length is 16 residues. The germline V gene encodes CDR1 MNHEY and CDR2 SVGEGT. CDR3: CASSLDPIGYNSPLHF. CDR3 coding DNA: TGTGCCAGCAGCCTTGACCCGATTGGATATAATTCACCCCTCCACTTT.

V is TRBV14 and J is TRBJ1-2; the D gene is possibly TRBD1 (5 bases). V lost 0 bases to trimming and J lost 2 bases, with 10 bases between them. Germline V gene data show CDR1 as SGHDN and CDR2 as FVKESK. The CDR3 contains 15 residues. The CDR3 loop is CASSQDWWGNYGYTF. DNA for the CDR3: TGTGCCAGCAGCCAAGATTGGTGGGGGAACTATGGCTACACCTTC.

V gene TRBV28 combines with J gene TRBJ1-2; unclear D gene. CDR1 MDHEN and CDR2 SYDVKM come from the germline V gene. V lost 8 bases and J 4 bases, leaving 17 bases between the germline ends. CDR3 size: 14 residues. CDR3: CASLRTDSIYGYTF. CDR3 DNA: TGTGCCAGCCTTAGGACGGATAGTATCTATGGCTACACCTTC.

The CDR3 bases are TGTGCCAGCAGCAAAAGTAGGGGGGAGTTTTACTACGAGCAGTACTTC. Protein: CASSKSRGEFYYEQYF. This sequence joins TRBV21-1 and TRBJ2-7. TRBV21-1 is flagged as a pseudogene. This CDR3 comprises 16 residues.

The rearrangement links TRBV10-2 to TRBJ2-1; weak D call: TRBD1 (5 bases). Germline V gene lookup returns CDR1 WSHSY and CDR2 SAAADI. The V end was cut by 3 bases, the J end by 10 bases, with 10 bases between. This CDR3 is built from 12 residues. DNA for the CDR3: TGCGCCAGCAGTGAAGGGGCCCCCGAGCAGTTCTTC. As protein: CASSEGAPEQFF.

CDR3 DNA sequence: TGTGCCTGGAGTCAATCGGGCGTGGGGAGTGAAAAACTGTTTTTT. Residues: CAWSQSGVGSEKLFF. The rearrangement links TRBV30 to TRBJ1-4, with no clear D. The CDR3 runs 15 residues. Per the germline V gene, CDR1 is GTSNPN and CDR2 is SVGIG (reference sequence). Trimming shortened V by 2 bases and J by 7 bases, and 17 bases separated the two germline ends.

The V gene is TRBV9, the J gene TRBJ2-1, with D unresolved. Germline V gives CDR1 SGDLS, CDR2 YYNGEE. Trimming stripped 0 bases from V and 0 bases from J, with 7 bases between. The CDR3 loop spans 15 amino acids. The DNA for the CDR3 is TGTGCCAGCAGCGTAGCCCCGAGCTCCTACAATGAGCAGTTCTTC. It is translated as CASSVAPSSYNEQFF. Using reference TRBV9 and TRBJ2-1 for the parts outside the CDR3, the full variable domain is DSGVTQTPKHLITATGQRVTLRCSPRSGDLSVYWYQQSLDQGLQFLIQYYNGEERAKGNILERFSAQQFPDLHSELNLSSLELGDSALYFCASSVAPSSYNEQFFGPGTRLTVL.

This clone was detected only once. The rearrangement uses TRBV7-2 and TRBJ2-7; no firm D call. Germline CDR1 and CDR2: SGHTA and FQGNSA. The CDR3 covers 14 residues. Trimming stripped 3 bases from V and 4 bases from J, with 13 bases between. The CDR3 DNA is TGTGCCAGCAGCTTTTTAGACGTAGGGTACGAGCAGTACTTC. Translated, it gives CASSFLDVGYEQYF.

The gene calls are TRBV19 and TRBJ2-3, with 10 bases fitting TRBD1. Losses at the gene ends were 1 base for V and 4 bases for J; bases not matched to a gene: 5. CDR1 is LNHDA, CDR2 SQIVND, per germline (reference sequence). The CDR3 contains 16 residues. Here the CDR3 reads CASSIGDRGRPDTQYF. The CDR3 region has the DNA TGTGCCAGTAGTATAGGGGACAGGGGCCGACCAGATACGCAGTATTTT.

In this sample, this clone turned up once. The rearrangement links TRBV7-9 to TRBJ1-1; the D is unclear. CDR1 and CDR2 (germline): SEHNR, FQNEAQ (reference sequence). The CDR3 spans 13 residues. Trimming took off 4 bases at V and 1 base at J, with 7 bases between the two ends. CDR3 residues: CASSSMQNTEAFF. The CDR3 nucleotides are TGTGCCAGCAGCTCCATGCAGAACACTGAAGCTTTCTTT. The full variable domain, with the rest looked up from reference TRBV7-9 and TRBJ1-1, is DTGVSQNPRHKITKRGQNVTFRCDPISEHNRLYWYRQTLGQGPEFLTYFQNEAQLEKSRLLSDRFSAERPKGSFSTLEIQRTEQGDSAMYLCASSSMQNTEAFFGQGTRLTVV.

This clone was recorded once. The V gene is TRBV21-1, the J gene TRBJ2-1. TRBV21-1 counts as a pseudogene. This CDR3 has 18 residues. CDR3 residues: CASSKEQTGNGFYNEQFF. As DNA, the CDR3 is TGTGCCAGCAGCAAAGAGCAAACGGGCAACGGGTTTTACAATGAGCAGTTCTTC.

V and J are TRBV11-2 and TRBJ1-1; D possibly corresponds to TRBD1 (5 bases). CDR3 size: 17 residues. Germline V gives CDR1 SGHAT, CDR2 FQNNGV. Between the trimmed V and J ends, which lost 1 base and 6 bases, there was a span of 21 bases. Here the CDR3 DNA reads TGTGCCAGCAGCTTAGGCGGCCTGGTGGGGGGGAGTCCTGAAGCTTTCTTT. This sequence encodes CASSLGGLVGGSPEAFF.

This rearrangement joins TRBV5-1 to TRBJ1-5, with TRBD1 as a possible D gene (6 bases). This CDR3 contains 14 residues. Per germline, CDR1 SGHRS and CDR2 YFSETQ. V shed 0 bases and J shed 3 bases, with 7 bases lying between them. The CDR3 loop is CASSLGDTNQPQHF. CDR3 coding DNA: TGCGCCAGCAGCTTGGGGGACACCAATCAGCCCCAGCATTTT.

CDR3 sequence reads: CASCPGTASYEQYF. In nucleotides, the CDR3 is TGTGCCAGCTGTCCCGGGACAGCCTCCTACGAGCAGTACTTC. The chain uses TRBV2 and TRBJ2-7, with TRBD1 matching 7 bases. This CDR3 has 14 amino acids. Germline CDR1 is SNHLY and CDR2 is FYNNEI. V shed 8 bases, J shed 0 bases, and the junction held 7 bases outside the gene matches.

J is TRBJ2-3 and V is TRBV28; no reliable D call. The CDR3 has 12 residues. Trimming stripped 7 bases from V and 2 bases from J, with 7 bases between. Per the germline V gene, CDR1 is MDHEN and CDR2 is SYDVKM. As DNA, the CDR3 is TGTGCCAGCACAAAAAACACAGATACGCAGTATTTT. It is translated as CASTKNTDTQYF.

The genes are TRBV9 and TRBJ1-3, with D perhaps matching TRBD1 (5 bases). The CDR3 sequence is 15 residues long. V lost 0 bases, J lost 1 base, and 8 bases lay in between. Germline loops: CDR1 SGDLS, CDR2 YYNGEE. The chain's CDR3 is CASSVDGGSGNTIYF. CDR3 coding DNA: TGTGCCAGCAGCGTAGATGGGGGATCTGGAAACACCATATATTTT.

The chain uses TRBV24-1 and TRBJ1-3, with D hard to call. V was clipped by 4 bases and J by 0 bases, with 9 bases between them. In germline, CDR1 is KGHDR, CDR2 SFDVKD. There are 15 residues in the CDR3. The CDR3 DNA reads TGTGCCACCAGTGACCCGGACGGCTCTGGAAACACCATATATTTT. Translated, it gives CATSDPDGSGNTIYF.

The sample holds one count of this clone. This chain links TRBV2 with TRBJ1-3; no clear D. Trimming removed 1 base from V and 8 bases from J, with 21 bases in between. Germline V lookup: CDR1 SNHLY, CDR2 FYNNEI. The CDR3 has 17 amino acids. The CDR3 bases are TGTGCCAGCAGTGAAGACGGGCGGGTTAATGGCGCAGACACCATATATTTT. Translated, it gives CASSEDGRVNGADTIYF.

This sequence joins TRBV28 and TRBJ1-2, with D perhaps TRBD1 (6 bases). The CDR3 consists of 14 residues. Germline V gene data show CDR1 as MDHEN and CDR2 as SYDVKM. Trimming cost V 6 bases and J 8 bases, with 19 bases left between them. This CDR3 is CASSPREGVLGYTF. Here the CDR3 DNA reads TGTGCCAGCAGCCCCCGCGAGGGGGTCTTAGGCTACACCTTC.

The chain has TRBV11-2 and TRBJ2-7; D is possibly TRBD1 or TRBD2 (5 bases each). The CDR3 runs 14 residues. Trimming pared 2 bases from V and 5 bases from J, leaving 13 bases between. CDR1 is SGHAT, CDR2 FQNNGV, per germline. The CDR3 DNA reads as TGTGCCAGCAGCTTAAAAGGATTGGGGGACGAGCAGTACTTC. Its protein is CASSLKGLGDEQYF.

The chain links TRBV11-3 to TRBJ2-7; 9 bases are a match to TRBD1. CDR3 length: 16 residues. Per the germline V gene, CDR1 is SGHNT and CDR2 is YENEEA. V lost 1 base to trimming and J lost 4 bases; unmatched junction nucleotides: 8. CDR3 residues: CASSLGAGQGGYEQYF. CDR3 coding DNA: TGTGCCAGCAGCTTAGGTGCGGGACAGGGTGGATACGAGCAGTACTTC.

The V call is TRBV7-2, the J call TRBJ1-3; D remains unclear. The CDR3 totals 16 residues. The V and J ends lost 2 bases and 0 bases respectively, with 11 bases between them. Germline loops: CDR1 SGHTA, CDR2 FQGNSA. CDR3 nucleotides: TGTGCCAGCAGCTTATTAGGTCAAAGCTCTGGAAACACCATATATTTT. Its protein is CASSLLGQSSGNTIYF.

This clone was detected once. V is TRBV28 and J is TRBJ1-6; 9 nucleotides align to TRBD1. Germline V lookup: CDR1 MDHEN, CDR2 SYDVKM. The CDR3 spans 16 residues. The CDR3 sequence: CDPPGQGIRSDSPLHF. The CDR3 nucleotides read TGTGACCCACCCGGACAGGGGATAAGGAGCGATTCACCCCTCCACTTT.

Only one count was recorded for this clone. This rearrangement joins TRBV6-5 to TRBJ2-7, with D possibly TRBD1 on 5 matching bases. The V gene lost 5 bases and the J gene lost 1 base, with 15 bases spanning the gap. This CDR3 spans 15 amino acids. Per germline, CDR1 MNHEY and CDR2 SVGAGI. In DNA, the CDR3 is TGTGCCAGCAGTAGTCCTAAGGGGCAATCCTACGAGCAGTACTTC. Its protein is CASSSPKGQSYEQYF.

In DNA form, the CDR3 reads TGTGCCAGCAGCGAAGGGAACAGGGGAGACTATGGCTACACCTTC. This sequence encodes CASSEGNRGDYGYTF. This chain uses TRBV9 with TRBJ1-2; TRBD1 matches at 7 bases. With 3 bases clipped from V and 3 bases from J, the junction kept 8 bases outside the gene matches. The CDR3 length is 15 residues. Germline lookup yields CDR1 SGDLS and CDR2 YYNGEE.

The chain joins TRBV5-6 to TRBJ2-5; D perhaps matches TRBD2 (5 bases). CDR3 length: 14 residues. Trimming left V 2 bases short and J 4 bases short, with 12 bases between. From germline, CDR1 is SGHDT and CDR2 YYEEEE. The CDR3 here is CASSFPGSPETQYF. For the CDR3, the DNA is TGTGCCAGCAGCTTTCCGGGATCTCCAGAGACCCAGTACTTC.